This T cell receptor beta chain was identified during a study of blood T cells in healthy people across ages. General observations from the study: Leaving the PBMCs unsorted stopped any conclusive comparison of naive versus antigen-experienced cells.

Alongside a J-beta primer mix, a sample-barcoded 5' primer served in a second PCR lasting about 6 to 11 cycles. TCRdb itself ran the 5' RACE reads through MiXCR, one entry per CDR3 protein. Of around 690,000 distinct CDR3 sequences in the sample, under 65% were seen once. The V and J ends lost 4 bases and 5 bases respectively, with 17 bases between them. The CDR3 spans 14 residues. The germline gives CDR1 DFQATT, CDR2 SNEGSKA (reference sequence). Concerning this clonotype itself: What it binds is not known.

This clonotype originated in a man in his sixties in good health. This chain uses TRBV20-1 with TRBJ2-5, with D uncertain. Sequencing used blood. CDR3 residues: CSAISRPLQETQYF. As DNA, the CDR3 is TGCAGTGCTATTTCCCGTCCGCTTCAGGAGACCCAGTACTTC.